This record concerns one T cell receptor beta chain sequence. What this receptor recognizes is not known. No base qualities exist here, and no much larger clone lies one base off it. The patients picked for sequencing were ones in whom flow cytometry had shown an expansion of CD8+CD57+ cells. All patients had severe acquired aplastic anemia diagnosed by International Study of Aplastic Anemia and Agranulocytosis and Camitta criteria. No therapy had been received by the patients at the time of blood sampling. TCR repertoires of sorted CD4+ and CD8+ blood T cells from severe aplastic anemia patients and healthy subjects were deep-sequenced in the study. Patients were enrolled under clinicaltrials.gov protocols 00001620, 01623167, 00001397, 00071045, 00081523 and 00961064 in the USA. Ficoll-Paque density gradient centrifugation was used to isolate peripheral blood mononuclear cells. Before DNA was extracted, CD4+ and CD8+ T cells were sorted using either FACS or magnetic beads.

These data come from a study of CD8+CD57+ T cells in acquired aplastic anemia listed by TCRdb under 2018. Regarding the research as a whole: Extracted DNA from sorted CD4+ and CD8+ cells averaged around 2.9 ug, ranging from about 0.18 to 27.4 ug. CD8+CD57+ expansion was defined as frequency above the mean frequency observed in healthy subjects. Summary of the overall study and its limitations: Although 25 to 30 CD8+ CDR3 sequences were shared by patients and controls, these sequences appeared highly expressed in patients and within the immunodominant clones of patients. Patients and healthy controls showed no significant difference in CD8+ Simpson's diversity (P=0.060).

TCR beta VDJ combination and CDR3 sequence profiling used genomic DNA as the template. An Illumina HiSeq 2000 was used for TCR repertoire sequencing. The authors' analysis ran thus. Repertoires were assessed using TRBV/TRBJ rearrangement plots, CDR3 size and DJ length profiles, and Simpson's diversity index. The immunodominant clone was defined as the most abundant DNA sequence in deep sequencing data. CDR3 amino acid sequences were screened for sharing across subjects and compared with published repertoires and the VDJdb database. The public reads were run again by TCRdb, first through fastp at Q25 and then through MiXCR, and only productive beta chains were kept. Every CDR3 protein is listed once, alongside the most common genes and DNA of its rows. The V and J calls and clone size come from TCRdb's table, not from the authors' own analysis. The table for this sample lists 150,000 to 170,000 distinct CDR3 sequences; about 50% of them were counted only once. About 12% of the sample is taken by the ten largest.

CDR1 DFQATT and CDR2 SNEGSKA are derived from the germline V gene (reference sequence). Spanning cysteine to phenylalanine, the CDR3 consists of 17 amino acids. Of all the DNA, just the CDR3 is kept, 51 bases in frame from base 1. Trimming at the junction amounts to 5 bases on V and 2 bases on J, and the germline ends lie 22 bases apart. The specimen was sorted CD4+, CD8+, or CD8+CD57+ T cells (not recorded which) from PBMCs. The sequence came from a human donor with aplastic anemia. The chain uses TRBV20-1 and TRBJ1-3; D gene: possibly TRBD1, on 6 matching bases. This receptor has the CDR3 CSARRQARESAGNTIYF. The DNA sequence reads TGCAGTGCTCGACGACAGGCGAGAGAATCGGCTGGAAACACCATATATTTT.